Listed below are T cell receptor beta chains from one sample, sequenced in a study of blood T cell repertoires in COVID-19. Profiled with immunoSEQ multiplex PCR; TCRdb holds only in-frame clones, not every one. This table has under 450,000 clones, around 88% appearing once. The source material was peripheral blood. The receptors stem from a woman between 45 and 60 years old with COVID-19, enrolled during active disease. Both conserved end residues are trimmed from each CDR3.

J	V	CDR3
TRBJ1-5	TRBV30	AYQVPSLYSNQPQH
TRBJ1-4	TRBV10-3	RKTHRPTNEKLF
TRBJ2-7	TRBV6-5	ASSSISGAPYEQY
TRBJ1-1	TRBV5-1	ASSSQTGSLEAF
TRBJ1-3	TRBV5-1	ASSLDSLNTIY
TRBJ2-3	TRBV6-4	ASSPRTSGADTQY
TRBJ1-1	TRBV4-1	ASSQDRSGGRREAF
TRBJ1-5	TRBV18	ASSPKSQGKPQH
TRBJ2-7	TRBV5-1	ASSPRQGAEYEQY
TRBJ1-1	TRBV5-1	ASNGPGTEAF
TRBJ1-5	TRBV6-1	ASSEARSGTGNQPQH
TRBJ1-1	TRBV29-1	SAGGGRGTEAF
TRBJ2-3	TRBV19	ASTPGSTDTQY
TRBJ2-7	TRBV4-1	ASSQALAGRTNEQY
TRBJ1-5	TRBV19	ATKGQLDQPQH
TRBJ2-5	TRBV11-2	ASSLGGEEATQY
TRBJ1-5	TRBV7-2	ASSTEYSNQPQH
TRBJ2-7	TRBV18	ASSLSPGQAAYEQY
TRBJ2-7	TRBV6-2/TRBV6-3	ASSPDSSSYEQY
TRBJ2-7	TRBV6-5	ASSLPGQGVYEQY
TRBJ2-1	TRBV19	ASSERVRYEQF
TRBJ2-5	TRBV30	AWSADRGETQY
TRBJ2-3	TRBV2	ASSETSGGSSTDTQY
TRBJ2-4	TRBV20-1	SASSGGLAKNIQY
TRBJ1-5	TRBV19	ASSIDSGQPQH
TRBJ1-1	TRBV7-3	ASSFGRGPPKTEAF
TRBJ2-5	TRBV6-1	ASSEEWGLARSAQY
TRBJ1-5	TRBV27	ASSPHRDNQPQH
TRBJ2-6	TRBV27	ASSLWPSGANVLT
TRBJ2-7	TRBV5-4	ASSRPGTGGYEQY
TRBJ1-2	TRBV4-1	ASSQDNRVEGYT
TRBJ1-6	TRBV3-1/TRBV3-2	ASSQVVGRGKSPLH
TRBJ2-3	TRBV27	ASSFSGTGGADTQY
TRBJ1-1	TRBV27	ASSLGAANTEAF
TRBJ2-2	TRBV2	ASSDSRLAGFGELF
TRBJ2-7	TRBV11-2	ASSRGTGVEQY
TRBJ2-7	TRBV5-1	ASSFSGTGLTYEQY
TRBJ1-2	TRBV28	AARGNGYT
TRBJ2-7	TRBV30	AWSVKLAGGYEQY
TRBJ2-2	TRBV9	ASSLGQGAFSGELF
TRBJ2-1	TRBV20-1	SASPGGSYNEQF
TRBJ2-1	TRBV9	ASSVSAGWNNEQF
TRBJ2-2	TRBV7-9	ASSLAAVPGELF
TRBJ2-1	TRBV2	ASSLRRGNEQF
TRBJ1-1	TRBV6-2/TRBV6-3	ASSGQGEVSDTEAF
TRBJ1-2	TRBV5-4	ASSLSGPSGYT
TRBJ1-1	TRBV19	ASTLGVGTEAF